Listed here are 13 T cell receptor beta chains from one sample, sequenced in a study of OX40 agonist ivuxolimab in advanced cancers. TCRdb keeps only in-frame clones here, not all; method: immunoSEQ multiplex PCR. The sample has 90,000 to 100,000 clones; 95% to 96% are singletons. This sample comprised CD4+ or CD8+ T cells sorted from blood, obtained in a trial of the OX40 agonist ivuxolimab. These receptor sequences come from an adult with an advanced solid tumor such as melanoma, head and neck, liver or kidney cancer.

The chain carries TRBV2 and TRBJ2-1; 7 bases align to TRBD1. The V gene end was trimmed by 7 bases and the J gene end by 3 bases; junction bases not matched to a gene: 6. Germline-derived CDR1 and CDR2 are SNHLY and FYNNEI. The CDR3 runs 14 residues. The chain's CDR3 is CASTRYRGYNEQFF. CDR3 in DNA: TGTGCCAGCACCAGATACAGGGGCTACAATGAGCAGTTCTTC.

J is TRBJ1-1 and V is TRBV7-9; 10 nucleotides align to TRBD1. Per germline, CDR1 SEHNR and CDR2 FQNEAQ (reference sequence). Unmatched junction bases numbered 7, after V lost 5 bases and J lost 7 bases. The CDR3 is 14 residues long. The CDR3 coding sequence is TGTGCCAGCAGCCTCTTAGACAGGGGGCATGAAGCTTTCTTT. Translation gives CASSLLDRGHEAFF.

CDR3 sequence reads: CASSFGTGGPTEAFF. In nucleotides, the CDR3 is TGTGCCAGCAGTTTCGGGACAGGGGGCCCTACTGAAGCTTTCTTT. The chain recombines TRBV28 with TRBJ1-1; 12 positions agree with TRBD1. Per the germline V gene, CDR1 is MDHEN and CDR2 is SYDVKM. V dropped 3 bases and J dropped 5; count of bases not matched to a gene: 4. The CDR3 covers 15 residues.

This clone was recorded once. J is TRBJ2-3 and V is TRBV27; 9 positions agree with TRBD2. V lost 3 bases and J lost 4; bases outside the gene matches: 8. Germline CDR1 is MNHEY and CDR2 is SMNVEV (reference sequence). The CDR3 consists of 16 residues. In DNA, the CDR3 is TGTGCCAGCAGTTTTATAGCGGGGGATGTCTCAGATACGCAGTATTTT. Residues: CASSFIAGDVSDTQYF.

The rearrangement uses TRBV5-1 and TRBJ1-3; 12 nucleotides line up with TRBD1. Unmatched junction bases numbered 9, after V lost 4 bases and J lost 7 bases. Germline lookup yields CDR1 SGHRS and CDR2 YFSETQ. The CDR3 loop spans 16 amino acids. Here the CDR3 DNA reads TGCGCCAGCAGCGACCCTCCGGGACAGGGGGCTAACACCATATATTTT. Residues: CASSDPPGQGANTIYF.

The genes are TRBV7-4 and TRBJ1-5; perhaps TRBD1 as D (6 bases). The V end was cut by 5 bases, the J end by 4 bases, with 15 bases between. Germline V CDR1 and CDR2: SGHVT, SQSDAQ. The CDR3 extends over 15 amino acids. The CDR3 DNA sequence: TGTGCCAGCAGCCCATACCCACAGGGTAATCAGCCCCAGCATTTT. Its translation: CASSPYPQGNQPQHF.

The chain joins TRBV6-1 to TRBJ2-7, with D unresolved. The CDR3 contains 12 residues. CDR1 and CDR2 (germline): MNHNS, SASEGT. V was shortened by 6 bases and J by 5 bases, with 11 bases between the two germline ends. The CDR3 nucleotides read TGTGCCAGCAGGCCATATACGGACGAGCAGTACTTC. As protein: CASRPYTDEQYF.

The J gene is TRBJ2-7, the V gene TRBV19, with TRBD1 matching over 8 bases. V lost 4 bases to trimming and J lost 5 bases; unmatched junction nucleotides: 4. Germline assignment: CDR1 LNHDA and CDR2 SQIVND (reference sequence). The CDR3 is 13 residues long. The CDR3 region is CASSRRQGNEQYF. CDR3 DNA sequence: TGTGCCAGTAGTAGAAGACAGGGGAACGAGCAGTACTTC.

The J gene is TRBJ2-7, the V gene TRBV6-8; D is perhaps TRBD1 (5 bases). The V end was cut by 8 bases, the J end by 9 bases, with 23 bases between. This CDR3 is built from 14 residues. Germline assignment: CDR1 MNHGY and CDR2 SAAAGT. This CDR3 is CASLSAGQPIWQYF. As DNA, the CDR3 is TGTGCCAGCTTATCTGCAGGACAACCTATCTGGCAGTACTTC.

The V gene is TRBV9, the J gene TRBJ2-2; 8 bases map to TRBD1. Trimming removed 2 bases from V and 5 bases from J; junction bases left unmatched: 8. This CDR3 region has 16 residues. Germline V gives CDR1 SGDLS, CDR2 YYNGEE. DNA for the CDR3: TGTGCCAGCAGCGTTCCCGGGACAGGAAGTACCGGGGAGCTGTTTTTT. It is translated as CASSVPGTGSTGELFF.

The V gene is TRBV7-9, the J gene TRBJ2-2; TRBD2 might be the D (6 bases). Germline loops: CDR1 SEHNR, CDR2 FQNEAQ (reference sequence). The CDR3 totals 16 residues. The germline V and J ends were trimmed by 5 bases and 3 bases, with 16 bases remaining between them. CDR3 region: CASSLKLGGDTGELFF. DNA of the CDR3: TGTGCCAGCAGCCTTAAACTGGGCGGGGACACCGGGGAGCTGTTTTTT.

V and J are TRBV19 and TRBJ2-2, with D possibly being TRBD2 (5 bases). Trimming took off 1 base at V and 6 bases at J, with 6 bases between the two ends. Per germline, CDR1 LNHDA and CDR2 SQIVND (reference sequence). CDR3 size: 13 residues. The CDR3 loop is CASSIGGAGELFF. CDR3 sequence (DNA): TGTGCCAGTAGTATAGGGGGAGCCGGGGAGCTGTTTTTT.

This clone was recorded once. The chain joins TRBV19 to TRBJ1-4; D is uncertain. This CDR3 is 13 amino acids long. V lost 5 bases, J lost 7 bases, and 11 bases lay in between. Per germline, CDR1 LNHDA and CDR2 SQIVND (reference sequence). In nucleotides, the CDR3 is TGTGCCAGTAGTGCCTTCAGTGGTGAAAAACTGTTTTTT. This codes for CASSAFSGEKLFF.